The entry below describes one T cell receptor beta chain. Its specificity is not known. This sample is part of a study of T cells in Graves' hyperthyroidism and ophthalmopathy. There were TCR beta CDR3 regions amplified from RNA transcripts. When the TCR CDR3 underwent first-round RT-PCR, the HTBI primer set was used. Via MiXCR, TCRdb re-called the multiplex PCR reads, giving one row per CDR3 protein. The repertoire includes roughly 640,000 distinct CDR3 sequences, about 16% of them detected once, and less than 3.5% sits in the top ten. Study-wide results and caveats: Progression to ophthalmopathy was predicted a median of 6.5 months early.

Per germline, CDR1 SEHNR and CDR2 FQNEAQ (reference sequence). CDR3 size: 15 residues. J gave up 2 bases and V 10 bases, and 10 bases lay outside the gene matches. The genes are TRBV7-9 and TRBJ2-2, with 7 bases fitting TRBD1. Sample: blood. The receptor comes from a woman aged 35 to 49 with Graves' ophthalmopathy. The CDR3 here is CATHRGTANTGELFF. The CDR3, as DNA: TGTGCCACCCATAGGGGGACAGCAAACACCGGGGAGCTGTTTTTT.